The rows below give T cell receptor beta chains drawn from one sample of a study of blood T cell repertoires in COVID-19. Profiling relied on immunoSEQ multiplex PCR, and the TCRdb table lists in-frame clones only, not all of them. Among around 220,000 clones, 85% to 90% were seen once, and the ten largest hold around 15%. The sample comprised PBMCs or T cells enriched from blood (not recorded which). The origin of the receptors is a man aged 30-40 years who had been exposed to COVID-19. Both conserved end residues are part of each CDR3. D genes are given only for firm matches. Where a row states a size, it is once, few, many or the class of an expanded clone; other rows omit it.

.	TRBV18	.	TRBJ2-2	CASSPRIANTGELFF	TGTGCCAGCTCGCCGCGGATCGCGAACACCGGGGAGCTGTTTTTT
TRBD1	TRBV7-8	.	TRBJ2-1	CASSLVRQGGYNEQFF	TGTGCCAGCAGCTTAGTCCGACAGGGTGGATACAATGAGCAGTTCTTC
TRBD1	TRBV24-1	.	TRBJ2-1	CATSGDRDRGYNEQFF	TGTGCCACCAGTGGGGACCGGGACAGGGGATACAATGAGCAGTTCTTC
TRBD1	TRBV2	.	TRBJ1-6	CASRDTGGGSYNSPLHF	TGTGCCAGCAGGGATACAGGGGGAGGGTCCTATAATTCACCCCTCCACTTT
TRBD1	TRBV19	.	TRBJ1-2	CASSTGTGYGYTF	TGTGCCAGTAGTACCGGGACAGGCTATGGCTACACCTTC
TRBD1	TRBV19	.	TRBJ1-6	CASSRGTGTGNSPLHF	TGTGCCAGTAGCAGGGGGACCGGGACAGGTAATTCACCCCTCCACTTT
TRBD1	TRBV29-1	.	TRBJ1-1	CSVEQGVQNTEAFF	TGCAGCGTTGAGCAGGGGGTACAGAACACTGAAGCTTTCTTT
.	TRBV7-9	.	TRBJ1-1	CASRSTGNTEAFF	TGTGCCAGCAGATCAACAGGGAACACTGAAGCTTTCTTT
TRBD1	TRBV13	.	TRBJ1-3	CASSFRQGWNTIYF	TGTGCCAGCAGCTTCCGACAGGGTTGGAACACCATATATTTT
.	TRBV7-9	.	TRBJ1-1	CASSKEGRGDEAFF	TGTGCCAGCAGCAAAGAAGGCCGGGGGGATGAAGCTTTCTTT
.	TRBV11-2	once	TRBJ2-7	CASSFPNTHEQYF	TGTGCCAGCAGCTTTCCCAACACGCACGAGCAGTACTTC
TRBD2	TRBV5-1	.	TRBJ2-5	CASSVSGGAGPEETQYF	TGCGCCAGCAGCGTTAGCGGGGGGGCCGGTCCTGAAGAGACCCAGTACTTC
.	TRBV12-3/TRBV12-4	.	TRBJ1-5	CASSPGDQPQHF	TGTGCCAGCAGCCCGGGGGATCAGCCCCAGCATTTT
.	TRBV5-6	.	TRBJ2-5	CASSQDSSQETQYF	TGTGCCAGCAGCCAGGACAGTTCGCAAGAGACCCAGTACTTC
TRBD1	TRBV11-2	.	TRBJ2-7	CASSSQTGNQSGEQYF	TGTGCCAGCAGCTCTCAGACAGGGAATCAATCGGGCGAGCAGTACTTC
.	TRBV19	.	TRBJ2-3	CATTDSTDTQYF	TGTGCCACGACAGATAGCACAGATACGCAGTATTTT
.	TRBV7-6	.	TRBJ2-3	CASSLVGTQATDTQYF	TGTGCCAGCAGCTTAGTTGGGACACAGGCCACAGATACGCAGTATTTT
.	TRBV5-1	.	TRBJ2-3	CASSHFASSPPDTQYF	TGCGCCAGCAGCCACTTTGCTAGCTCCCCCCCAGATACGCAGTATTTT
.	TRBV11-2	.	TRBJ1-6	CASSSRATKRALHF	TGTGCCAGCAGCTCTAGGGCCACGAAGAGGGCCCTCCACTTT
TRBD1	TRBV7-9	.	TRBJ1-1	CASSFTGGAGAFF	TGTGCCAGCAGCTTTACAGGGGGCGCTGGGGCTTTCTTT
.	TRBV4-1	.	TRBJ2-7	CASSHGDEQYF	TGCGCCAGCAGCCACGGGGACGAGCAGTACTTC
.	TRBV19	.	TRBJ2-2	CASSMNSQLPGELFF	TGTGCCAGTAGTATGAACAGCCAGCTTCCCGGGGAGCTGTTTTTT
TRBD1	TRBV6-5	.	TRBJ1-2	CASSKGQVGSYGYTF	TGTGCCAGCAGTAAGGGACAGGTTGGATCCTATGGCTACACCTTC
TRBD2	TRBV9	.	TRBJ2-2	CASSPYLRTGGQLGVATGELFF	TGTGCCAGCAGCCCGTACCTGAGGACGGGGGGTCAATTAGGGGTGGCCACCGGGGAGCTGTTTTTT
.	TRBV12-5	.	TRBJ2-3	CASGLEPYTQYF	TGTGCTAGTGGTTTGGAGCCTTATACGCAGTATTTT
.	TRBV7-7	.	TRBJ1-2	CASSFFRVGVRGYTF	TGTGCCAGCAGCTTCTTTAGGGTAGGGGTAAGGGGCTACACCTTC
.	TRBV19	.	TRBJ2-7	CASSPQDSGYEQYF	TGTGCCAGTAGTCCCCAGGACAGTGGCTACGAGCAGTACTTC
TRBD1	TRBV3-1/TRBV3-2	once	TRBJ1-4	CASSPQGAQEKLFF	TGTGCCAGCAGCCCACAGGGGGCGCAGGAAAAACTGTTTTTT
TRBD2	TRBV19	.	TRBJ2-3	CASSIGTSGGSPLTDTQYF	TGTGCCAGTAGTATTGGGACTAGCGGGGGGTCCCCACTCACAGATACGCAGTATTTT
TRBD2	TRBV5-1	once	TRBJ2-5	CASSLGRGGEETQYF	TGCGCCAGCAGCTTGGGTCGGGGGGGAGAAGAGACCCAGTACTTC
TRBD1	TRBV14	.	TRBJ2-7	CASSLQGRNAQYF	TGTGCCAGCAGCCTACAGGGGCGAAACGCGCAGTACTTC
TRBD2	TRBV13	.	TRBJ2-7	CASSRTRAGGPYEQYF	TGTGCCAGCAGCCGTACCAGGGCGGGGGGGCCCTACGAGCAGTACTTC
TRBD1	TRBV5-4	.	TRBJ2-5	CASSRGQTGETQYF	TGTGCCAGCAGCCGGGGACAGACGGGGGAGACCCAGTACTTC
TRBD2	TRBV6-1	.	TRBJ2-3	CASSEFSGGPDTQYF	TGTGCCAGCAGTGAATTTAGCGGGGGGCCAGATACGCAGTATTTT
TRBD2	TRBV5-4	.	TRBJ2-3	CASRPSGGGTDTQYF	TGTGCCAGCAGACCTAGCGGGGGGGGTACAGATACGCAGTATTTT